This T cell receptor beta chain derives from a study of shared clonotypes between healthy human individuals. Overall study: Aged 18 to 49, the donors were a couple of women and three men.

Measured with immunoSEQ multiplex PCR; TCRdb has only the in-frame clones, and not every one. This table has more than 200,000 clones, over 60% appearing once. CDR3 length: 12 amino acids. Germline V gene data show CDR1 as GTSNPN and CDR2 as SVGIG (reference sequence). V lost 4 bases and J lost 2, with 9 bases in between. The specimen sequenced was memory CD4+ T cells sorted from blood. Subset here: CD45RA-negative fraction. The sequence came from a man aged 25-45 years in good health. The rearrangement links TRBV30 to TRBJ2-7, with D possibly being TRBD1 or TRBD2 (5 bases each). CDR3 DNA sequence: TGTGCCTGGACTAAGGGACCCTACGAGCAGTACTTC. Its protein product is CAWTKGPYEQYF.